What follows are 3 T cell receptor beta chains derived from one specimen sequenced in a study of CD8 T cells in Susac syndrome. After extraction with the RNeasy kit, roughly 0.5 to 1 ug of the RNA was reverse transcribed using random hexamers. Each CDR3 protein is one row after TCRdb ran MiXCR on the immunoSEQ multiplex PCR reads. The table records tens of thousands of distinct CDR3 sequences, 80% to 95% of them present only once. Sequencing was done on a sample of CD8+ T cells from PBMCs. Every receptor here comes from a human donor in good health.

The chain recombines TRBV24-1 with TRBJ2-2, with D unclear. Deletions cut 6 bases from V and 8 bases from J, with 6 bases between. The CDR3 is made up of 11 amino acids. In germline, CDR1 is KGHDR, CDR2 SFDVKD. As DNA, the CDR3 is TGTGCCACCAGTCTATTTGGGGAGCTGTTTTTT. Translated: CATSLFGELFF.

CDR3 sequence: CATSSGDSGANVLTF. CDR3 DNA sequence: TGTGCCACCAGCAGTGGGGACTCTGGGGCCAACGTCCTGACTTTC. The gene calls are TRBV15 and TRBJ2-6; D gene unclear. Germline V gene lookup returns CDR1 LNHNV and CDR2 YYDKDF (reference sequence). V gave up 3 bases and J gave up 0 bases, with 6 bases separating them. This CDR3 region has 15 residues.

V is TRBV20-1 and J is TRBJ2-1; 7 positions match TRBD2. Germline values: CDR1 DFQATT, CDR2 SNEGSKA (reference sequence). CDR3 size: 13 residues. V dropped 6 bases and J dropped 8; count of bases not matched to a gene: 10. The CDR3 reads CSAISPGRDEQFF. In DNA, the CDR3 is TGCAGTGCCATCTCACCGGGGAGGGATGAGCAGTTCTTC.